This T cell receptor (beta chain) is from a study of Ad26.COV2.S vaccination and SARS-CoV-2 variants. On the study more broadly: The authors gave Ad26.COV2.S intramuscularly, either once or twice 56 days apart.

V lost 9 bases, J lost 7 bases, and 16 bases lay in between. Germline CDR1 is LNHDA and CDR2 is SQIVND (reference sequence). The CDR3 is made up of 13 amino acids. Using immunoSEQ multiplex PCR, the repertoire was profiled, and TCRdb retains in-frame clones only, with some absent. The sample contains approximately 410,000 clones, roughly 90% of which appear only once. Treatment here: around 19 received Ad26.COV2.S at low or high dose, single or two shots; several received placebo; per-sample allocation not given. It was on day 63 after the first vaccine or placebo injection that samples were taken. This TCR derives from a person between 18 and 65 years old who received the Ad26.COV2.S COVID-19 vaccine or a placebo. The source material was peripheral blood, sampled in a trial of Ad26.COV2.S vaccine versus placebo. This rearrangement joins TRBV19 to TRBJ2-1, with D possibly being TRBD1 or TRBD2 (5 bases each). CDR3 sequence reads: CASSRGNNNEQFF. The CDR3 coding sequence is TGTGCCAGCTCCCGGGGCAACAATAATGAGCAGTTCTTC.